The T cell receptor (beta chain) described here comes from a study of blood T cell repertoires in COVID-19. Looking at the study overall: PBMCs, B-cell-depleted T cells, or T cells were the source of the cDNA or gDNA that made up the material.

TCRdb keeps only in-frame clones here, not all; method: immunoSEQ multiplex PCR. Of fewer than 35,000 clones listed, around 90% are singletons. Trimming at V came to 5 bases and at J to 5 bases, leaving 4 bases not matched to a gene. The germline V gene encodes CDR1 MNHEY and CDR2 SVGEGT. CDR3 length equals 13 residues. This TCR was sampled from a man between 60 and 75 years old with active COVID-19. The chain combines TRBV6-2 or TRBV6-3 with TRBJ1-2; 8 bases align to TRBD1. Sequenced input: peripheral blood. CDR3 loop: CASSPTGAYGYTF. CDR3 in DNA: TGTGCCAGCAGTCCGACAGGGGCGTATGGCTACACCTTC.